These T cell receptor beta chains were read from a single sample in a study of vaccination and CD4 T cells after COVID-19. These receptors lack a known antigen. TCRdb independently ran MiXCR on the PCR reads; one entry per CDR3 protein. The sample lists 20,000 to 30,000 distinct CDR3 sequences; about 42% were seen once. This material consisted of CD4+ T cells from blood, cultured in vitro, taken about 7 months after SARS-CoV-2 vaccination. These receptors all come from a human donor who had recovered from COVID-19. Each CDR3 is given with its conserved first and last residue. D genes are given only for firm matches. The size entry is marked missing in some rows and otherwise reads once, few, many or a size class.

DNA: TGTGCCACCTCTAGCGGGAAGTACTACGAGCAGTACTTC
CDR3: CATSSGKYYEQYF
V: TRBV10-3
D: TRBD2
size: -
J: TRBJ2-7

DNA: TGTGCCAGCAGGACCGGGGCGGGACTAGCGGGAGATACGCAGTATTTT
CDR3: CASRTGAGLAGDTQYF
V: TRBV27
D: TRBD2
size: -
J: TRBJ2-3

DNA: TGCAGTGCAAGACCCGGGACAGGCGGTGGCTACACCTTC
CDR3: CSARPGTGGGYTF
V: TRBV20-1
D: TRBD1
size: few
J: TRBJ1-2

DNA: TGTGCCAGCTCACTCACGGTCGATCGGGACAATGAGCAGTTCTTC
CDR3: CASSLTVDRDNEQFF
V: TRBV18
D: -
size: -
J: TRBJ2-1

DNA: TGCAGTGCGCCGCTAGCGGACACGCCCCTCAATGAGCAGTTCTTC
CDR3: CSAPLADTPLNEQFF
V: TRBV20-1
D: TRBD2
size: few
J: TRBJ2-1

DNA: TGTGCCAGCAGAACGGACAGACACAACTACGAGCAGTACTTC
CDR3: CASRTDRHNYEQYF
V: TRBV6-1
D: -
size: -
J: TRBJ2-7

DNA: TGTGCCAGCAGTCCCCATAGCGGGAAGGGACAAGAGACCCAGTACTTC
CDR3: CASSPHSGKGQETQYF
V: TRBV6-2/TRBV6-3
D: TRBD2
size: few
J: TRBJ2-5

DNA: TGCAGTGCGACCCGGACTAGCGGGAGTCCGGACGAGCAGTACTTC
CDR3: CSATRTSGSPDEQYF
V: TRBV20-1
D: TRBD2
size: -
J: TRBJ2-7

DNA: TGTGCCAGCAGCGAAAGACTAGCGGGACTCCACCATGAGCAGTTCTTC
CDR3: CASSERLAGLHHEQFF
V: TRBV7-9
D: TRBD2
size: -
J: TRBJ2-1

DNA: TGTGCCAGCAGTTACTCGATTCGTACAATAAGGCTGAAAGAGACCCAGTACTTC
CDR3: CASSYSIRTIRLKETQYF
V: TRBV6-5
D: -
size: -
J: TRBJ2-5

DNA: TGTGCCAGCTCCCAAGGACAGGGAGGAAACACCATATATTTT
CDR3: CASSQGQGGNTIYF
V: TRBV6-1
D: TRBD1
size: -
J: TRBJ1-3

DNA: TGCGCCAGCAGCCAAGATATCCGCACCGGGGAGCTGTTTTTT
CDR3: CASSQDIRTGELFF
V: TRBV4-3
D: -
size: -
J: TRBJ2-2

DNA: TGCAGTGCTAGACCGGGACGCTTGAGCTCCTATAATTCACCCCTCCACTTT
CDR3: CSARPGRLSSYNSPLHF
V: TRBV20-1
D: -
size: few
J: TRBJ1-6

DNA: TGTGCCAGCAGTTTATACAGGGGGAAGGATTCACCCCTCCACTTT
CDR3: CASSLYRGKDSPLHF
V: TRBV27
D: TRBD1
size: medium-sized
J: TRBJ1-6

DNA: TGCAGTGCATCGGGACTAGCGGGAGTCAAGCAGTACTTC
CDR3: CSASGLAGVKQYF
V: TRBV20-1
D: TRBD2
size: -
J: TRBJ2-7

DNA: TGTGCCAGCACTCCCAGCTCCTACAATGAGCAGTTCTTC
CDR3: CASTPSSYNEQFF
V: TRBV12-3/TRBV12-4
D: -
size: -
J: TRBJ2-1

DNA: TGTGCCAGCAGTAAGAGGAGGGCCCAGGGCTATGGCTACACCTTC
CDR3: CASSKRRAQGYGYTF
V: TRBV28
D: -
size: -
J: TRBJ1-2

DNA: TGTGCCACCAGTGATTACAGGGGGCACACTGAGCAGTTCTTC
CDR3: CATSDYRGHTEQFF
V: TRBV24-1
D: TRBD1
size: -
J: TRBJ2-1

DNA: TGCGCCAGCAGCCAAGCCGGAGGGACTCTAACAGCTTTCTTT
CDR3: CASSQAGGTLTAFF
V: TRBV4-1
D: -
size: -
J: TRBJ1-1

DNA: TGCAGTGCTTATTACAGGGGTAAAGAGACCCAGTACTTC
CDR3: CSAYYRGKETQYF
V: TRBV20-1
D: TRBD1
size: -
J: TRBJ2-5

DNA: TGCAGTGCTAGTTGGGATAATACGCAGTATTTT
CDR3: CSASWDNTQYF
V: TRBV20-1
D: -
size: few
J: TRBJ2-3

DNA: TGTGCCAGCAGGGGGGGGACAGTATTAAGGAACACTGAAGCTTTCTTT
CDR3: CASRGGTVLRNTEAFF
V: TRBV2
D: TRBD1
size: -
J: TRBJ1-1

DNA: TGCAGTGCTCGTTATCTAGCGGGAGTCGGGTACAATGAGCAGTTCTTC
CDR3: CSARYLAGVGYNEQFF
V: TRBV20-1
D: TRBD2
size: few
J: TRBJ2-1

DNA: TGTGCCACCAGCAGAGATCGGGGTATGTACTCCTACGAGCAGTACTTC
CDR3: CATSRDRGMYSYEQYF
V: TRBV15
D: -
size: -
J: TRBJ2-7

DNA: TGTGCCAGCAGCGAATACAGGGCCCAAGAGACCCAGTACTTC
CDR3: CASSEYRAQETQYF
V: TRBV7-2
D: -
size: -
J: TRBJ2-5

DNA: TGCGCCAGCAGCTTGGGGACTAGCGGGACCCAAGAGACCCAGTACTTC
CDR3: CASSLGTSGTQETQYF
V: TRBV5-1
D: TRBD2
size: -
J: TRBJ2-5

DNA: TGTGCCAGCAGTTACTCGATCAGGTCAGGCGGCTACACCTTC
CDR3: CASSYSIRSGGYTF
V: TRBV6-2/TRBV6-3
D: -
size: few
J: TRBJ1-2

DNA: TGCAGTGCTAGAGATCAATGGGTCAAGCAGTACTTC
CDR3: CSARDQWVKQYF
V: TRBV20-1
D: -
size: few
J: TRBJ2-7

DNA: TGTGCCAGCAGCTTAGCTAGCGCCGAGCAGTACTTC
CDR3: CASSLASAEQYF
V: TRBV7-9
D: -
size: few
J: TRBJ2-7

DNA: TGTGCCAGCAGCTTAAACGGGCGGAACCAAGAGACCCAGTACTTC
CDR3: CASSLNGRNQETQYF
V: TRBV7-9
D: -
size: few
J: TRBJ2-5

DNA: TGCAGTCCCGGAGCAGCTAGCGGGACCTCTAGTGCGCAGTATTTT
CDR3: CSPGAASGTSSAQYF
V: TRBV20-1
D: TRBD2
size: -
J: TRBJ2-3

DNA: TGCAGTGCTAGTGGGAATGACTACGAGCAGTACTTC
CDR3: CSASGNDYEQYF
V: TRBV20-1
D: -
size: -
J: TRBJ2-7

DNA: TGCAGTGCTAGTCATCTGACAGCGGGATTATGCAATGAGCAGTTCTTC
CDR3: CSASHLTAGLCNEQFF
V: TRBV20-1
D: TRBD2
size: -
J: TRBJ2-1

DNA: TGCGCCAGCAGTGAGTCGGGGCTTACCAATGAGCAGTTCTTC
CDR3: CASSESGLTNEQFF
V: TRBV10-1
D: -
size: -
J: TRBJ2-1

DNA: TGTGCCAGCAGTCTACAGGGGGTGGGCGAGCAGTACTTC
CDR3: CASSLQGVGEQYF
V: TRBV6-1
D: TRBD1
size: -
J: TRBJ2-7

DNA: TGTGCCAGCAGTGACGGGAGCACAGATACGCAGTATTTT
CDR3: CASSDGSTDTQYF
V: TRBV6-4
D: -
size: -
J: TRBJ2-3

DNA: TGTGCCAGCAGTCCCCTTATGGTGGGGGGACTAGCGGGGACGTACCAAGAGACCCAGTACTTC
CDR3: CASSPLMVGGLAGTYQETQYF
V: TRBV28
D: TRBD2
size: -
J: TRBJ2-5

DNA: TGCAGTGCTAGAGATCTGCGGGAGTCCTACAATGAGCAGTTCTTC
CDR3: CSARDLRESYNEQFF
V: TRBV20-1
D: TRBD2
size: -
J: TRBJ2-1

DNA: TGTGCCAGCAGCCCGACAGTCTCCTACAATGAGCAGTTCTTC
CDR3: CASSPTVSYNEQFF
V: TRBV7-3
D: -
size: once
J: TRBJ2-1

DNA: TGTGCCAGCAGCCAGCAGGGGGGATTGGGGCAGTACTTC
CDR3: CASSQQGGLGQYF
V: TRBV7-2
D: -
size: -
J: TRBJ2-7

DNA: TGTGCCAGCAGTGGGACCAGCTCCTACGAGCAGTACTTC
CDR3: CASSGTSSYEQYF
V: TRBV6-1
D: -
size: -
J: TRBJ2-7

DNA: TGCAGTGCCCCGAGGCCAGATACGCAGTATTTT
CDR3: CSAPRPDTQYF
V: TRBV20-1
D: -
size: -
J: TRBJ2-3

DNA: TGTGCCAGCAGTAACCGGCGAGGGGGAGTCGATACGCAGTATTTT
CDR3: CASSNRRGGVDTQYF
V: TRBV6-1
D: -
size: -
J: TRBJ2-3

DNA: TGTGCCAGCAGTGAAACGGCTAGCGGGAGGGCCTACGAGCAGTACTTC
CDR3: CASSETASGRAYEQYF
V: TRBV6-1
D: TRBD2
size: few
J: TRBJ2-7

DNA: TGTGCCAGCAGGACAGCGGGGGGAGACAATCAGCCCCAGCATTTT
CDR3: CASRTAGGDNQPQHF
V: TRBV27
D: -
size: medium-sized
J: TRBJ1-5

DNA: TGCAGTGCTTACAGCGGGAGAACAGATACGCAGTATTTT
CDR3: CSAYSGRTDTQYF
V: TRBV20-1
D: TRBD2
size: few
J: TRBJ2-3

DNA: TGTGCCAGCACCCCTCGGACTAGCGGCTACAATGAGCAGTTCTTC
CDR3: CASTPRTSGYNEQFF
V: TRBV6-1
D: TRBD2
size: -
J: TRBJ2-1

DNA: TGTGCCAGTAGTGACCCAGGAGCCGGCTATAATTCACCCCTCCACTTT
CDR3: CASSDPGAGYNSPLHF
V: TRBV19
D: -
size: -
J: TRBJ1-6

DNA: TGCAGTGCTAGGGAGATAGTCTCTTCCTACGAGCAGTACTTC
CDR3: CSAREIVSSYEQYF
V: TRBV20-1
D: -
size: -
J: TRBJ2-7

DNA: TGTGCCAGCAGCTTATACACAGGGGTTGGAACTGAAGCTTTCTTT
CDR3: CASSLYTGVGTEAFF
V: TRBV7-9
D: TRBD1
size: -
J: TRBJ1-1

DNA: TGTGCCACACAGCCGTGGGATTCACCCCTCCACTTT
CDR3: CATQPWDSPLHF
V: TRBV10-3
D: -
size: few
J: TRBJ1-6

DNA: TGTGCCAGTACCCTAAAAGTCGGTAGCAATCAGCCCCAGCATTTT
CDR3: CASTLKVGSNQPQHF
V: TRBV19
D: -
size: -
J: TRBJ1-5

DNA: TGCAGCGTCAGACCGGGACAGGGCGGCTACACCTTC
CDR3: CSVRPGQGGYTF
V: TRBV29-1
D: TRBD1
size: -
J: TRBJ1-2

DNA: TGTGCCAGCAGCCTAGCCGGGATCCCTAATGAAAAACTGTTTTTT
CDR3: CASSLAGIPNEKLFF
V: TRBV7-9
D: -
size: few
J: TRBJ1-4

DNA: TGTGCCAGCAGAGGGGCAGCCCAGCCCTACGAGCAGTACTTC
CDR3: CASRGAAQPYEQYF
V: TRBV7-8
D: -
size: -
J: TRBJ2-7

DNA: TGTGCCAGCAGCTTAGTCTACCAAGAGACCCAGTACTTC
CDR3: CASSLVYQETQYF
V: TRBV7-6
D: -
size: -
J: TRBJ2-5

DNA: TGTGCCAGCAGCTTAGGTTGGAACACTGAAGCTTTCTTT
CDR3: CASSLGWNTEAFF
V: TRBV7-9
D: -
size: -
J: TRBJ1-1

DNA: TGCAGGGCGTCGGGGGACATCGGTAGGAATGAGCAGTTCTTC
CDR3: CRASGDIGRNEQFF
V: TRBV20-1
D: -
size: -
J: TRBJ2-1

DNA: TGTGCCATCAGCGCCTTCCGGACTAGCCAGTCTGTGGGGATCAATGAGCAGTTCTTC
CDR3: CAISAFRTSQSVGINEQFF
V: TRBV10-3
D: TRBD2
size: once
J: TRBJ2-1